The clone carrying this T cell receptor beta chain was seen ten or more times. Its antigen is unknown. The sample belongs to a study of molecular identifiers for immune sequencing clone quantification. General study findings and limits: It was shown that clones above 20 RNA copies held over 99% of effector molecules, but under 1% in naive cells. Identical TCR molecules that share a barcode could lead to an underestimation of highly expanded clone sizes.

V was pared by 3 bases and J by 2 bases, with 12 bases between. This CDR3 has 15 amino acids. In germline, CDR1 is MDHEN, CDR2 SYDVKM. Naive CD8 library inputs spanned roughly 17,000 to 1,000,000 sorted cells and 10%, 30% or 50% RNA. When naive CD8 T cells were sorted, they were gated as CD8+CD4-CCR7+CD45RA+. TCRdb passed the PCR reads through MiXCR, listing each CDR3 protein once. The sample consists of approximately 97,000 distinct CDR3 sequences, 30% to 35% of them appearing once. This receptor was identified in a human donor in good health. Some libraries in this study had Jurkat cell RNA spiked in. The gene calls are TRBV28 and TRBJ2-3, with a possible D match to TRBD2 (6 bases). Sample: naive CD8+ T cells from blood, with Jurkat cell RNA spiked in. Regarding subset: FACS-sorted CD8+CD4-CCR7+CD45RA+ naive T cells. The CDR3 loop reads CASSFSGASTDTQYF. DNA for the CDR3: TGTGCCAGCAGTTTCTCGGGAGCCTCCACAGATACGCAGTATTTT.